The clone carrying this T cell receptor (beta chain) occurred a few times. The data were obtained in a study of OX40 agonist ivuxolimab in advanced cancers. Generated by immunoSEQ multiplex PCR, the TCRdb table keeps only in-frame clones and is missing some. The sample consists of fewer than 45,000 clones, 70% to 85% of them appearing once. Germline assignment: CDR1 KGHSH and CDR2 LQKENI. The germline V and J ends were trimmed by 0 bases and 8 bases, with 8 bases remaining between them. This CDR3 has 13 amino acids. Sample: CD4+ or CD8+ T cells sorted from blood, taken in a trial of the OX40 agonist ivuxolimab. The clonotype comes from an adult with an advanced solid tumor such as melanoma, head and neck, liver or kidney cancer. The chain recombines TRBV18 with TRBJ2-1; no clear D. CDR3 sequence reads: CASSPPIDYEQFF. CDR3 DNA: TGTGCCAGCTCACCACCGATAGATTATGAGCAGTTCTTC.